The source of this TCR beta chain is a study of blood T cell repertoires in COVID-19. Across the study: The United States, Italy and Spain provided the acute and convalescent COVID-19 samples.

Sequencing used immunoSEQ multiplex PCR; TCRdb keeps in-frame clones, though not all of them. Of 270,000 or so clones in the sample, under 90% were seen once. V was shortened by 2 bases and J by 3 bases, with 12 bases between the two germline ends. Germline CDR1 and CDR2: SGHRS and YFSETQ. The CDR3 runs to 15 residues. This clone was seen just once. The J gene is TRBJ2-1, the V gene TRBV5-1, with a weak D call TRBD2 (5 bases). The TCR was taken from a woman aged 25 to 45 with COVID-19, enrolled during active disease. The specimen sequenced was peripheral blood. CDR3 bases: TGCGCCAGCAGCTTTGAGGGCCCCTACTACAATGAGCAGTTCTTC. The encoded protein is CASSFEGPYYNEQFF.